This T cell receptor (beta chain) came from a study of memory CD4+ T cells and cytomegalovirus serostatus. The sort gate was single viable CD3+CD4+CD8-CD45RO+ cells for memory CD4+ T cells. Per the authors' pipeline: After removing out-of-frame reads, 2 million to 2.5 million distinct TCRbeta sequences remained. Here immunoSEQ multiplex PCR was the method, and the copy in TCRdb shows in-frame clones only, minus some. Clone size and the V and J calls come from that table; the DNA yielded D and trimming. Of around 25,000 clones in the sample, about 78% were seen once. V was cut by 1 base and J by 1 base, with 10 bases left in between. Germline values: CDR1 SGDLS, CDR2 YYNGEE. The CDR3 sequence is 15 residues long.

The chain recombines TRBV9 with TRBJ2-3, with a tentative D call TRBD1 (5 bases). The TCR comes from an adult in good health and CMV-seronegative. Sequenced input: memory CD4+ T cells from blood. The CDR3 nucleotides read TGTGCCAGCAGCGTACAAAGCAGGGGCACAGATACGCAGTATTTT. Its translation is CASSVQSRGTDTQYF.